The rows below give T cell receptor beta chains drawn from one sample of a study of blood T cell repertoires in COVID-19. The method was immunoSEQ multiplex PCR; TCRdb's version includes in-frame clones alone and lacks a portion of them. Here the sample spans over 45,000 clones, about 76% being singletons. Sample: peripheral blood. All receptors derive from a woman aged 80 or older with active or convalescent COVID-19. Both conserved end residues are part of each CDR3. A D gene is named only where the DNA matches it firmly. A row's size may be missing; if present it is once, few, many or a size class.

V gene: TRBV7-9
D gene: .
clone size: .
J gene: TRBJ2-2
CDR3 protein: CASSAEAIGTGELFF
CDR3 DNA: TGTGCCAGCAGCGCGGAGGCCATAGGCACCGGGGAGCTGTTTTTT

V gene: TRBV18
D gene: TRBD2
clone size: .
J gene: TRBJ2-1
CDR3 protein: CASSELAGMYNEQFF
CDR3 DNA: TGTGCCAGCTCAGAACTAGCGGGGATGTACAATGAGCAGTTCTTC

V gene: TRBV6-5
D gene: TRBD2
clone size: .
J gene: TRBJ2-1
CDR3 protein: CASFSTSGLYNEQFF
CDR3 DNA: TGTGCCAGTTTCTCGACTAGCGGGCTTTACAATGAGCAGTTCTTC

V gene: TRBV6-5
D gene: TRBD2
clone size: .
J gene: TRBJ2-3
CDR3 protein: CASSYTLAADTQYF
CDR3 DNA: TGTGCCAGCAGTTATACCCTAGCGGCAGATACGCAGTATTTT

V gene: TRBV11-2
D gene: .
clone size: few
J gene: TRBJ1-4
CDR3 protein: CASTRTVGRDEKLFF
CDR3 DNA: TGTGCCAGCACCCGAACCGTAGGGCGGGATGAAAAACTGTTTTTT

V gene: TRBV19
D gene: .
clone size: few
J gene: TRBJ1-1
CDR3 protein: CASSIMRNTEAFF
CDR3 DNA: TGTGCCAGTAGTATCATGAGGAACACTGAAGCTTTCTTT

V gene: TRBV21-1
D gene: .
clone size: .
J gene: TRBJ1-5
CDR3 protein: CASSKVGRVVGPQHF
CDR3 DNA: TGTGCCAGCAGCAAAGTTGGCCGGGTAGTGGGGCCCCAGCATTTT

V gene: TRBV4-1
D gene: TRBD2
clone size: .
J gene: TRBJ2-1
CDR3 protein: CASSQLAGGLKEQFF
CDR3 DNA: TGCGCCAGCAGCCAGCTAGCGGGGGGGCTCAAGGAGCAGTTCTTC

V gene: TRBV6-5
D gene: .
clone size: .
J gene: TRBJ1-1
CDR3 protein: CASSYSTQVGAFF
CDR3 DNA: TGTGCCAGCAGTTACTCGACCCAGGTCGGAGCTTTCTTT

V gene: TRBV5-1
D gene: .
clone size: .
J gene: TRBJ1-2
CDR3 protein: CASSLSDSYGYTF
CDR3 DNA: TGCGCCAGCAGCTTGTCCGACAGCTATGGCTACACCTTC

V gene: TRBV6-5
D gene: .
clone size: .
J gene: TRBJ1-5
CDR3 protein: CASTLAGGNPSPQHF
CDR3 DNA: TGTGCCAGCACCTTAGCTGGAGGGAATCCCTCTCCCCAGCATTTT

V gene: TRBV9
D gene: .
clone size: .
J gene: TRBJ1-6
CDR3 protein: CASSRTAPNSPLHF
CDR3 DNA: TGTGCCAGCAGCCGGACAGCCCCCAATTCACCCCTCCACTTT

V gene: TRBV6-4
D gene: TRBD1
clone size: .
J gene: TRBJ1-2
CDR3 protein: CASSTDRGRIDGYTF
CDR3 DNA: TGTGCCAGCAGTACCGACAGGGGGCGGATAGATGGCTACACCTTC

V gene: TRBV3-1/TRBV3-2
D gene: .
clone size: few
J gene: TRBJ1-1
CDR3 protein: CASSQGAVNTEAFF
CDR3 DNA: TGTGCCAGCAGCCAAGGGGCAGTGAACACTGAAGCTTTCTTT

V gene: TRBV6-5
D gene: .
clone size: .
J gene: TRBJ1-4
CDR3 protein: CASRPPGSNEKLFF
CDR3 DNA: TGTGCCAGCAGACCCCCGGGATCCAATGAAAAACTGTTTTTT

V gene: TRBV24-1
D gene: TRBD1
clone size: once
J gene: TRBJ2-6
CDR3 protein: CATATGVGANVLTF
CDR3 DNA: TGTGCCACTGCGACAGGGGTCGGGGCCAACGTCCTGACTTTC

V gene: TRBV10-3
D gene: .
clone size: .
J gene: TRBJ2-3
CDR3 protein: CAIAARDTQYF
CDR3 DNA: TGTGCCATCGCGGCCCGAGATACGCAGTATTTT

V gene: TRBV9
D gene: TRBD1
clone size: once
J gene: TRBJ1-4
CDR3 protein: CASSPEGGTGLEKLFF
CDR3 DNA: TGTGCCAGCAGCCCCGAGGGGGGGACAGGGCTTGAAAAACTGTTTTTT

V gene: TRBV27
D gene: .
clone size: .
J gene: TRBJ1-2
CDR3 protein: CASRKDSYGYTF
CDR3 DNA: TGTGCCAGCAGAAAAGACAGCTATGGCTACACCTTC

V gene: TRBV7-2
D gene: TRBD1
clone size: once
J gene: TRBJ1-1
CDR3 protein: CASSLVGGTGNTEAFF
CDR3 DNA: TGTGCCAGCAGCTTAGTAGGTGGGACAGGGAACACTGAAGCTTTCTTT

V gene: TRBV19
D gene: TRBD2
clone size: many
J gene: TRBJ2-2
CDR3 protein: CATRSRGLTSGHTGELFF
CDR3 DNA: TGTGCCACCAGAAGCCGGGGCCTAACTAGCGGGCACACCGGGGAGCTGTTTTTT

V gene: TRBV12-3/TRBV12-4
D gene: .
clone size: .
J gene: TRBJ2-5
CDR3 protein: CATRGGEETQYF
CDR3 DNA: TGTGCCACCAGGGGGGGGGAAGAGACCCAGTACTTC

V gene: TRBV5-1
D gene: .
clone size: .
J gene: TRBJ1-4
CDR3 protein: CASSSGGGPEKLFF
CDR3 DNA: TGCGCCAGCAGCTCCGGGGGGGGGCCTGAAAAACTGTTTTTT

V gene: TRBV4-2
D gene: .
clone size: .
J gene: TRBJ1-4
CDR3 protein: CASSQERVATNEKLFF
CDR3 DNA: TGTGCCAGCAGCCAAGAACGGGTTGCAACTAATGAAAAACTGTTTTTT

V gene: TRBV5-1
D gene: .
clone size: .
J gene: TRBJ2-1
CDR3 protein: CASSLASVHEQFF
CDR3 DNA: TGCGCCAGCAGCTTGGCTAGCGTGCATGAGCAGTTCTTC

V gene: TRBV10-3
D gene: TRBD2
clone size: .
J gene: TRBJ2-7
CDR3 protein: CAISDRLAGATYEQYF
CDR3 DNA: TGTGCCATCAGTGATCGACTAGCGGGGGCCACCTACGAGCAGTACTTC

V gene: TRBV3-1/TRBV3-2
D gene: TRBD2
clone size: once
J gene: TRBJ2-3
CDR3 protein: CASSQEELAGGLGTDTQYF
CDR3 DNA: TGTGCCAGCAGCCAAGAGGAGCTAGCGGGGGGGCTGGGCACAGATACGCAGTATTTT

V gene: TRBV27
D gene: TRBD1
clone size: .
J gene: TRBJ1-4
CDR3 protein: CASRQGGVEKLFF
CDR3 DNA: TGTGCCAGCCGACAGGGTGGAGTTGAAAAACTGTTTTTT

V gene: TRBV11-1
D gene: TRBD2
clone size: .
J gene: TRBJ2-3
CDR3 protein: CASSLGSSGGTDTQYF
CDR3 DNA: TGTGCCAGCAGCTTAGGTTCTAGCGGGGGGACTGATACGCAGTATTTT

V gene: TRBV6-5
D gene: .
clone size: .
J gene: TRBJ1-5
CDR3 protein: CASNRETRNQPQHF
CDR3 DNA: TGTGCCAGCAACCGGGAGACGCGTAATCAGCCCCAGCATTTT

V gene: TRBV18
D gene: TRBD1
clone size: .
J gene: TRBJ2-2
CDR3 protein: CASSRGQMNTGELFF
CDR3 DNA: TGTGCCAGCTCACGGGGACAGATGAACACCGGGGAGCTGTTTTTT

V gene: TRBV10-3
D gene: .
clone size: .
J gene: TRBJ2-7
CDR3 protein: CAISGDYEQYF
CDR3 DNA: TGTGCCATCAGCGGAGATTACGAGCAGTACTTC

V gene: TRBV24-1
D gene: TRBD1
clone size: .
J gene: TRBJ2-5
CDR3 protein: CATSVQGAGETQYF
CDR3 DNA: TGTGCCACCAGTGTGCAGGGGGCTGGGGAGACCCAGTACTTC

V gene: TRBV28
D gene: TRBD1
clone size: .
J gene: TRBJ1-2
CDR3 protein: CASRRTGGDYGYTF
CDR3 DNA: TGTGCCAGCAGGAGGACAGGAGGTGACTATGGCTACACCTTC

V gene: TRBV5-6
D gene: TRBD2
clone size: .
J gene: TRBJ2-1
CDR3 protein: CASSLMDGGVKFF
CDR3 DNA: TGTGCCAGCAGCTTGATGGACGGGGGGGTGAAGTTCTTC

V gene: TRBV5-1
D gene: TRBD2
clone size: .
J gene: TRBJ2-7
CDR3 protein: CASRMGLAGVEQYF
CDR3 DNA: TGCGCCAGCAGGATGGGACTAGCGGGGGTTGAGCAGTACTTC

V gene: TRBV19
D gene: TRBD1
clone size: .
J gene: TRBJ2-2
CDR3 protein: CASKIVGTGNTGELFF
CDR3 DNA: TGTGCCAGTAAAATAGTTGGGACAGGGAACACCGGGGAGCTGTTTTTT

V gene: TRBV12-3/TRBV12-4
D gene: .
clone size: .
J gene: TRBJ2-1
CDR3 protein: CASSTGTEQFF
CDR3 DNA: TGTGCCAGCAGTACAGGGACTGAGCAGTTCTTC

V gene: TRBV7-9
D gene: .
clone size: .
J gene: TRBJ2-5
CDR3 protein: CASSLGGLEQYF
CDR3 DNA: TGTGCCAGCAGCTTAGGGGGGCTAGAGCAGTACTTC

V gene: TRBV18
D gene: .
clone size: .
J gene: TRBJ2-7
CDR3 protein: CASSSWSSSSYEQYF
CDR3 DNA: TGTGCCAGCTCGTCTTGGTCCTCCAGCTCCTACGAGCAGTACTTC

V gene: TRBV4-3
D gene: TRBD1
clone size: .
J gene: TRBJ1-6
CDR3 protein: CASSQSGGSGSPLHF
CDR3 DNA: TGCGCCAGCAGCCAGTCAGGGGGTTCCGGTTCACCCCTCCACTTT

V gene: TRBV7-2
D gene: .
clone size: .
J gene: TRBJ1-1
CDR3 protein: CASSPQSMNTEAFF
CDR3 DNA: TGTGCCAGCAGTCCTCAGTCCATGAACACTGAAGCTTTCTTT

V gene: TRBV2
D gene: TRBD2
clone size: .
J gene: TRBJ2-7
CDR3 protein: CASSDGSGPFYEQYF
CDR3 DNA: TGTGCCAGCAGTGACGGTAGCGGGCCGTTCTACGAGCAGTACTTC

V gene: TRBV25-1
D gene: TRBD1
clone size: .
J gene: TRBJ1-1
CDR3 protein: CASRDRVGTEAFF
CDR3 DNA: TGTGCCAGCCGGGACAGGGTAGGCACTGAAGCTTTCTTT

V gene: TRBV6-2/TRBV6-3
D gene: .
clone size: .
J gene: TRBJ2-3
CDR3 protein: CASSYWGRTDTQYF
CDR3 DNA: TGTGCCAGCAGTTACTGGGGGCGCACAGATACGCAGTATTTT

V gene: TRBV6-2/TRBV6-3
D gene: TRBD1
clone size: .
J gene: TRBJ2-7
CDR3 protein: CASSPDRVRGSSYEQYF
CDR3 DNA: TGTGCCAGCAGTCCAGACAGGGTAAGGGGAAGCTCCTACGAGCAGTACTTC

V gene: TRBV4-2
D gene: TRBD1
clone size: many
J gene: TRBJ2-2
CDR3 protein: CASSQLEDRVGTGELFF
CDR3 DNA: TGTGCCAGCAGCCAACTTGAGGACAGGGTGGGCACCGGGGAGCTGTTTTTT